This TCR beta chain was documented in a study of blood T cell repertoires in COVID-19. For the study at large: T cells, B-cell-depleted T cells, or PBMCs provided the cDNA or gDNA that served as material.

It was during active infection that Seattle patients were enrolled and then longitudinally followed. The V end was cut by 8 bases, the J end by 6 bases, with 16 bases between. The CDR3 has 13 amino acids. Germline V gives CDR1 MNHEY, CDR2 SVGAGI. Repertoires were generated with immunoSEQ multiplex PCR, while TCRdb's copy carries only in-frame clones and drops some. This sample has a few hundred thousand clones; 85% to 90% occur once, and the top ten carry 2.1%. This clone was counted between two and nine times. The TCR sequence derives from a woman aged 55-75 years with COVID-19, enrolled during active disease. The sample taken for sequencing was peripheral blood. V and J are TRBV6-5 and TRBJ1-1; D is perhaps TRBD1 (5 bases). The CDR3 nucleotides are TGTGCCAGCCCCTCTTATCGGGGGGCTGAAGCTTTCTTT. It specifies CASPSYRGAEAFF.